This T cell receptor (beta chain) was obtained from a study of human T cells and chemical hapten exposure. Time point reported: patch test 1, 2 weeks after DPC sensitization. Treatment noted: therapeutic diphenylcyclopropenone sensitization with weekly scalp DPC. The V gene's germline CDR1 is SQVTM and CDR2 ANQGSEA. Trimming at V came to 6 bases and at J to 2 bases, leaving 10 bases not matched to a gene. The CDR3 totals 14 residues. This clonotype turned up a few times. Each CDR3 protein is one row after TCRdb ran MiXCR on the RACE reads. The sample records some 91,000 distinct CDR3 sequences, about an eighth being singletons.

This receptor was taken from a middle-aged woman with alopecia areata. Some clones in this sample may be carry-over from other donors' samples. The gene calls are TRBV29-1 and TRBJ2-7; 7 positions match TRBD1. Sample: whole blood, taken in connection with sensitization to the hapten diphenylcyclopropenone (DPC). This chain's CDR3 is CSVRQGYAPYEQYF. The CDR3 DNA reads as TGCAGCGTCAGACAGGGATATGCCCCCTACGAGCAGTACTTC.